The rows below give T cell receptor beta chains drawn from one sample of a study of CD8 T cells in Susac syndrome. TCRdb fed the immunoSEQ multiplex PCR reads into MiXCR, producing one record per CDR3 protein. The sample has about 150,000 distinct CDR3 sequences; about 94% are singletons. Sequencing was carried out using CD8+ T cells from PBMCs. The receptors here all came from a human donor with multiple sclerosis. Both conserved end residues are part of each CDR3. The D gene is left open where the match is weak. Rows give clone size only sometimes, using once, few, many, or a class for an expanded clone.

j_call,v_call,clone_size,d_call,cdr3_nt,cdr3_aa
TRBJ1-2,TRBV14,few,-,TGTGCCAGCAGCCAGGGACGGTACTATGGCTACACCTTC,CASSQGRYYGYTF
TRBJ2-1,TRBV27,-,-,TGTGCCAGCATCATGGGAGGAAACTACAATGAGCAGTTCTTC,CASIMGGNYNEQFF
TRBJ2-5,TRBV3-1,-,-,TGTGCCAGCAGCCAAGAAGCGTCTCGAGAAATCCAAGAGACCCAGTACTTC,CASSQEASREIQETQYF
TRBJ1-5,TRBV6-2/TRBV6-3,-,TRBD1,TGTGCCAGCAGTTACAGGCAGGGGGGCAATCAGCCCCAGCATTTT,CASSYRQGGNQPQHF
TRBJ2-7,TRBV28,-,-,TGTGCCAGCAGTTTTAACAGACGTTACGAGCAGTACTTC,CASSFNRRYEQYF
TRBJ1-6,TRBV28,-,TRBD1,TGTGCCAGCTCGGAGGGGGCGGGTAATTCACCCCTCCACTTT,CASSEGAGNSPLHF
TRBJ1-2,TRBV7-9,-,-,TGTGCCAGCACCCTGGGGGGCTACACCTTC,CASTLGGYTF
TRBJ2-1,TRBV2,-,-,TGTGCCAGCGAGGGACGAGAGCAGTTCTTC,CASEGREQFF
TRBJ1-1,TRBV6-5,-,TRBD1,TGTGCCAGCACCGATACCGGGACAGGGGAAGCTTTCTTT,CASTDTGTGEAFF
TRBJ2-1,TRBV20-1,-,TRBD2,TGCAGTGCTCGGACTAGCGGGGGATCTAAGCAGTTCTTC,CSARTSGGSKQFF
TRBJ2-3,TRBV9,-,-,TGTGCCAGCAGCGTAGGGGGGAGGTTCACAGATACGCAGTATTTT,CASSVGGRFTDTQYF
TRBJ1-5,TRBV12-3/TRBV12-4,-,TRBD1,TGTGCCAGCAGCCCGGACAGGAGACTCAATCAGCCCCAGCATTTT,CASSPDRRLNQPQHF
TRBJ1-1,TRBV5-4,-,TRBD1,TGTGCCAGCAGCCTGCAGGGGGCCGCGAACACTGAAGCTTTCTTT,CASSLQGAANTEAFF
TRBJ2-7,TRBV9,-,-,TGTGCCAGCAGCGGCCGGGACAACTCCTACGAGCAGTACTTC,CASSGRDNSYEQYF
TRBJ2-3,TRBV9,-,TRBD2,TGTGCCAGCAGCATCAAGAGCGGGGCAGATACGCAGTATTTT,CASSIKSGADTQYF
TRBJ2-1,TRBV6-1,-,TRBD1,TGTGCCAGCAGTGTCCAAATCAGGACAGGCTACAATGAGCAGTTCTTC,CASSVQIRTGYNEQFF
TRBJ1-6,TRBV2,-,TRBD1,TGTGCCAGCTACGGGAGAGGACAGGGACGGTCACCCCTCCACTTT,CASYGRGQGRSPLHF
TRBJ1-2,TRBV24-1,-,-,TGTGCCACCAGTGATCCGGGGACGGCAGATGGCTACACCTTC,CATSDPGTADGYTF
TRBJ2-5,TRBV7-9,-,-,TGTGCCAGCAGCACATCTCAGGGACGGGAGACCCAGTACTTC,CASSTSQGRETQYF
TRBJ2-3,TRBV6-2/TRBV6-3,-,TRBD2,TGTGCCAGCAAGCGACTAGCGGGGGGAGAAGGGGATACGCAGTATTTT,CASKRLAGGEGDTQYF
TRBJ1-1,TRBV30,-,-,TGTGCCTGGAGTGGAGGACAGAAACCCACTGAAGCTTTCTTT,CAWSGGQKPTEAFF
TRBJ2-1,TRBV11-1,-,-,TGTGCCAGCAGCTTAGACGCAGGGGAAGGCTACAATGAGCAGTTCTTC,CASSLDAGEGYNEQFF
TRBJ1-1,TRBV5-4,once,-,TGTGCCAGCAGTTCATACCAAAACACTGAAGCTTTCTTT,CASSSYQNTEAFF
TRBJ2-3,TRBV28,-,-,TGTGCCAGCAGTTCCCTCGGACGTCATGATACGCAGTATTTT,CASSSLGRHDTQYF
TRBJ1-2,TRBV25-1,-,TRBD1,TGTGCCAGCAGCGGGGACAGGGTTCATGGCTACACCTTC,CASSGDRVHGYTF
TRBJ1-2,TRBV7-9,-,TRBD1,TGTGCCAGCAGCTTTTCCGGGACAGGGACTGGTGGCTACACCTTC,CASSFSGTGTGGYTF
TRBJ2-1,TRBV29-1,-,-,TGCAGCGTTGAAGGGCGCTACAATGAGCAGTTCTTC,CSVEGRYNEQFF
TRBJ2-7,TRBV20-1,once,-,TGCAGTGCTATTGGGAGGGGGTTTTCCTACGAGCAGTACTTC,CSAIGRGFSYEQYF
TRBJ2-1,TRBV6-6,-,TRBD1,TGTGCCAGCAGTTACGCGACAGGGTCCAATGAGCAGTTCTTC,CASSYATGSNEQFF
TRBJ1-1,TRBV5-1,-,-,TGCGCCAGCAGCTTTGGGCAGGGCCTGAACACTGAAGCTTTCTTT,CASSFGQGLNTEAFF
TRBJ1-2,TRBV3-1,-,-,TGTGCCAGCAGCCAAGATAGGGGGATCCCTAACTATGGCTACACCTTC,CASSQDRGIPNYGYTF
TRBJ1-5,TRBV27,-,-,TGTGCCAGCAGTTTAGGACGGAGTCAGCCCCAGCATTTT,CASSLGRSQPQHF
TRBJ2-3,TRBV5-1,few,TRBD1,TGTGCCAGCAGCTCCGGACAGGGGTCCACAGATACGCAGTATTTT,CASSSGQGSTDTQYF
TRBJ1-2,TRBV5-1,-,-,-,CASSLIPGVPDYGYTF
TRBJ2-1,TRBV10-3,once,-,TGTGCCATCAGTGTGGGCCCGGAGGAGTTCTTC,CAISVGPEEFF
TRBJ1-1,TRBV4-2,-,-,TGTGCCAGCAGCCAAGGTCTCAGCTTCACTGAAGCTTTCTTT,CASSQGLSFTEAFF
TRBJ1-5,TRBV5-6,-,-,TGTGCCAGCAGCACACTTATTAGCAATCAGCCCCAGCATTTT,CASSTLISNQPQHF
TRBJ1-1,TRBV20-1,-,-,TGCAGTGCTATAGGACGGGAAGTGGTAGCTTTCTTT,CSAIGREVVAFF
TRBJ1-2,TRBV12-5,-,-,TGTGCTACAATGGGTGTCGACTATGGCTACACCTTC,CATMGVDYGYTF
TRBJ2-7,TRBV20-1,-,TRBD2,TGCAGTGCCGACGGCGGGGGGGCCTTCTACGAGCAGTACTTC,CSADGGGAFYEQYF
TRBJ2-5,TRBV13,-,-,TGTGCCAGCAGCCCCAAGGGGGACGAGACCCAGTACTTC,CASSPKGDETQYF
TRBJ2-1,TRBV29-1,-,-,TGCAGCGCTAGGGCGGGTGAGCAGTTCTTC,CSARAGEQFF
TRBJ2-5,TRBV23-1,-,-,TGCGCCAGCCCCCCCGGGCATACTCAAGAGACCCAGTACTTC,CASPPGHTQETQYF
TRBJ2-3,TRBV12-5,-,-,TGTGCTAGTGCTCTCGACCGCCCAACAGAAGATACGCAGTATTTT,CASALDRPTEDTQYF
TRBJ1-5,TRBV27,-,-,TGTGCCAGCAGTCCCCGGCGGCAGCCCCAGCATTTT,CASSPRRQPQHF
TRBJ2-6,TRBV7-8,-,-,TGTGCCAGCAGCCAGGGGCGCAACATGGGCATCGGGGCCAACGTCCTGACTTTC,CASSQGRNMGIGANVLTF
TRBJ2-3,TRBV20-1,-,-,TGCAGTGCTAGAGTTCGAAGTATCACAGATACGCAGTATTTT,CSARVRSITDTQYF
TRBJ1-1,TRBV27,-,-,TGTGCCAGCAGTACCAAACCCGGGTACACTGAAGCTTTCTTT,CASSTKPGYTEAFF
TRBJ2-7,TRBV29-1,-,TRBD2,TGCAGCGTTGAATTCCGGGCAGGCCGGACTAGACACGAGCAGTACTTC,CSVEFRAGRTRHEQYF
TRBJ2-5,TRBV6-1,-,-,TGTGCCAGCAGAACCCCCTTTTTGGGGGGCCCCCAAGAGACCCAGTACTTC,CASRTPFLGGPQETQYF
TRBJ2-5,TRBV4-1,-,-,TGCGCCAGCAGCCAAGAGGGGGAGGGACAGGTCATAGAGACCCAGTACTTC,CASSQEGEGQVIETQYF
TRBJ1-2,TRBV4-1,-,-,TGCGCCAGCAGCCCCACAGGCGGGGTGAGGGGCTACACCTTC,CASSPTGGVRGYTF
TRBJ2-5,TRBV14,-,-,TGTGCCAGCAGCCAAGCACTGGGACGGTACGACCAAGAGACCCAGTACTTC,CASSQALGRYDQETQYF
TRBJ2-7,TRBV20-1,-,TRBD1,TGCAGTGCTAGACTTCTTTGGGACAGGGGCTTGCACGAGCAGTACTTC,CSARLLWDRGLHEQYF
TRBJ1-4,TRBV7-9,-,-,TGTGCCAGCAGCAACAGCGAAAAACTGTTTTTT,CASSNSEKLFF
TRBJ1-2,TRBV9,-,-,TGTGCCAGCAGCGTGAACGGTGGGGGGGGCACCAACTATGGCTACACCTTC,CASSVNGGGGTNYGYTF
TRBJ1-2,TRBV27,-,TRBD1,TGTGCCAGCAGGCCGTTGGACAGGGCCTGGGGCTACACCTTC,CASRPLDRAWGYTF
TRBJ1-1,TRBV6-2/TRBV6-3,-,-,TGTGCCAGCAGTTATGTCCAGCGCGGTGAAGCTTTCTTT,CASSYVQRGEAFF